The sequence of this T cell receptor (beta chain) was determined in a study of beta chain features in type 1 diabetes. Turning to the study itself: In all, 107,917,701 sorted cells from all samples were analyzed. Points from the study as a whole: Significant though moderate, a shortening of TCRB CDR3s appeared in all four CD4+ subsets of Type 1 diabetes patients. It was among patients, rather than healthy donors, that naive, central memory and Treg TCRB repertoires appeared more similar.

About this clone itself: What it recognizes is unknown.

Investigators reverse transcribed all isolated RNA, so they sequenced expressed TCRB transcripts. Sequenced by immunoSEQ multiplex PCR; TCRdb stores in-frame clones only, minus some. The table includes roughly 700,000 clones, around an eighth detected once. Sorted CD4+ subsets: naive, central memory, regulatory, stem cell-like memory (CD45RO/CCR7/CD25/CD127/CD95/CD27 panel). Purities over 98% were achieved in all sorted populations. Between the trimmed V and J ends, which lost 0 bases and 3 bases, there was a span of 5 bases. Germline V gene sequence: CDR1 MGHRA, CDR2 YSYEKL. The CDR3 covers 13 residues.

This chain links TRBV4-1 with TRBJ1-2; D is unclear. This receptor was taken from a man between 18 and 35 years old with type 1 diabetes. Sequences were obtained from naive CD4+ T cells from blood. The DNA for the CDR3 is TGCGCCAGCAGCCAAGAGGAGGACTATGGCTACACCTTC. Amino acids: CASSQEEDYGYTF.